The text below deals with one T cell receptor (beta chain). Its antigen is not known. CDR1 is MGHDK and CDR2 is SYGVNS in the germline V gene. The CDR3 is 16 residues long. Trimming pared 5 bases from V and 2 bases from J, leaving 18 bases between. The sample belongs to a study of cytotoxic CD8 clonotypes in ibrutinib-treated CLL. Whole-study context: Response was recorded as partial in some 24 patients and complete in 2; at median roughly 73 months, roughly 15 remained remitted and approximately twelve had progressed. The study's findings and limits: Baseline levels were approached again at progression, after clonality had risen at ibrutinib response.

This table comes from immunoSEQ multiplex PCR, and its TCRdb copy is limited to in-frame clones, with some not included. Of roughly 76,000 clones detected, around 84% appear once; the ten largest clones hold roughly 8%. This chain connects TRBV25-1 to TRBJ1-1; D possibly corresponds to TRBD1 (6 bases). The TCR comes from a human donor with chronic lymphocytic leukemia. This specimen was PBMCs, taken at disease progression, from a patient treated with ibrutinib. The chain's CDR3 is CASSPGVRGPNTEAFF. CDR3 nucleotides: TGTGCCAGCAGTCCCGGAGTCAGGGGCCCAAACACTGAAGCTTTCTTT.